These 22 T cell receptor beta chains were sequenced from one sample in a study. TCRdb ran MiXCR on the 5' RACE reads and lists one entry per CDR3 protein. Among over 10,000 distinct CDR3 sequences listed, less than 25% were seen once. The sequenced material came from naive CD4+ T cells sorted from blood. Indicated subset: naive CD4+ T cells, CD4+CD45RA+CD25-. The receptors shown here come from a female donor with breast cancer.

This clonotype has a count of ten or more. The V gene is TRBV5-4, the J gene TRBJ2-1, with TRBD2 as a possible D gene (6 bases). The CDR3 loop spans 13 amino acids. Trimming took 9 bases from V and 5 from J, leaving 15 bases between them. The germline gives CDR1 SGHNT, CDR2 YYREEE (reference sequence). CDR3 protein: CATARDSNNEQFF. CDR3 coding DNA: TGTGCCACCGCCCGGGACTCGAACAATGAGCAGTTCTTC.

Notes on this clonotype: Just one base apart from a much larger clone, this may be a read error. The chain joins TRBV3-1 to TRBJ2-3; D is perhaps TRBD1 or TRBD2 (5 bases each). V was clipped by 4 bases and J by 8 bases, with 16 bases between them. In germline, CDR1 is LGHDT, CDR2 YNNKEL (reference sequence). This CDR3 spans 14 amino acids. The CDR3 DNA reads TGTGCCAGCAGCCTCACGCGGAAGAGGGGTACGCAGTATTTT. Amino acid sequence: CASSLTRKRGTQYF.

The CDR3 nucleotides read TGTGCCAGCAGCCCCACCGGGGGGGCCGGGGAGCTGTTTTTT. Translated: CASSPTGGAGELFF. The V call is TRBV7-3, the J call TRBJ2-2; 8 bases align to TRBD2. The length of the CDR3 is 14 residues. V lost 5 bases, J lost 6 bases, and 5 bases stayed unmatched. Germline V gene lookup returns CDR1 SGHTA and CDR2 FQGTGA.

This chain links TRBV3-1 with TRBJ2-7, with D perhaps given as TRBD1 or TRBD2 (5 bases each). The V end was cut by 2 bases, the J end by 4 bases, with 12 bases between. The germline V gene has CDR1 LGHDT and CDR2 YNNKEL (reference sequence). This CDR3 is built from 14 residues. The CDR3 DNA reads TGTGCCAGCAGCCAAAGGGGAGCGGTATACGAGCAGTACTTC. This codes for CASSQRGAVYEQYF.

By frequency in the sample, this clonotype is medium-sized. CDR3 residues: CASRGSGSYEQYF. The CDR3 DNA reads as TGTGCCAGTCGGGGGTCGGGTTCCTACGAGCAGTACTTC. This chain links TRBV6-5 with TRBJ2-7; weak D call: TRBD2 (6 bases). The CDR3 loop spans 13 amino acids. CDR1 and CDR2 (germline): MNHEY, SVGAGI. V lost 9 bases and J 1 base, leaving 13 bases between the germline ends.

Ten or more counts support this clonotype. The rearrangement joins TRBV5-1 to TRBJ1-5; 7 nucleotides match TRBD1. The length of the CDR3 is 14 residues. Unmatched junction bases numbered 6, after V lost 0 bases and J lost 9 bases. In germline, CDR1 is SGHRS, CDR2 YFSETQ. The CDR3 DNA sequence: TGCGCCAGCAGCTTGGAAGGGGGCACGATGCCCCAGCATTTT. The encoded protein is CASSLEGGTMPQHF.

In this sample, this clonotype is medium-sized. This chain joins TRBV11-2 and TRBJ2-3, with D possibly being TRBD2 (5 bases). Trimming took off 3 bases at V and 0 bases at J, with 13 bases between the two ends. The germline gives CDR1 SGHAT, CDR2 FQNNGV. The CDR3 length is 16 residues. CDR3: CASSFRRGSSTDTQYF. Written as DNA, the CDR3 is TGTGCCAGCAGCTTTAGGCGCGGGTCTAGCACAGATACGCAGTATTTT.

At least ten counts were recorded for this clonotype. V and J are TRBV7-9 and TRBJ1-1; D gene ambiguous. V was shortened by 5 bases and J by 6 bases, with 10 bases between the two germline ends. This CDR3 is 12 amino acids long. CDR1 and CDR2 (germline): SEHNR, FQNEAQ (reference sequence). CDR3 region: CASSLDFPEAFF. CDR3 in DNA: TGTGCCAGCAGCCTAGATTTTCCTGAAGCTTTCTTT.

The J gene is TRBJ2-3, the V gene TRBV20-1, with 8 nucleotides matching TRBD1. Looked up from germline, CDR1 is DFQATT and CDR2 is SNEGSKA (reference sequence). The ends lost 6 bases at V and 1 base at J; junction bases unmatched: 6. This CDR3 contains 14 residues. Here the CDR3 DNA reads TGCAGTGCCCTCCAGGGGGCGGGCACAGATACGCAGTATTTT. Protein sequence: CSALQGAGTDTQYF.

This clonotype was detected many times. This chain joins TRBV7-2 and TRBJ2-7; 7 positions match TRBD1. Germline trimming cut 1 base from V and 1 base from J; bases unmatched to any gene: 7. This CDR3 is 16 amino acids long. CDR1 and CDR2 from the germline V gene are SGHTA and FQGNSA. Here the CDR3 DNA reads TGTGCCAGCAGCTTAGGGTTGACAGGGCGGTCCTACGAGCAGTACTTC. Residues: CASSLGLTGRSYEQYF.

A word on this clonotype: Being one base from a much bigger clone, this may be a read error. The V and J genes are TRBV7-2 and TRBJ2-1; D is possibly TRBD2 (6 bases). CDR1 SGHTA and CDR2 FQGNSA come from the germline V gene. There are 16 residues in the CDR3. The CDR3 nucleotides are TGTGCCAGCGGCTTGCGGGTTAGCGGTACACACAATGAGCAGTTCTTC. It encodes CASGLRVSGTHNEQFF.

This clonotype occurred a few times. This may come from a read error, since a much larger clone is one base off. The rearrangement joins TRBV20-1 to TRBJ1-2; a weak D match, TRBD1 (6 bases). V lost 6 bases and J 7 bases, leaving 21 bases between the germline ends. Germline CDR1 DFQATT, CDR2 SNEGSKA (reference sequence). The CDR3 covers 14 residues. CDR3 loop: CSARRDIRPTGYTF. CDR3 nucleotide sequence: TGCAGTGCGCGAAGGGACATCAGGCCAACTGGCTACACCTTC.

CDR3 sequence: CASSEDLHETDTQYF. CDR3 in DNA: TGTGCCAGCAGTGAAGACCTGCACGAAACAGATACGCAGTATTTT. The chain combines TRBV25-1 with TRBJ2-3, with unresolved D. Trimming removed 2 bases from V and 3 bases from J, with 12 bases in between. CDR3 size: 15 residues. Looked up from germline, CDR1 is MGHDK and CDR2 is SYGVNS. The full variable domain, in which reference TRBV25-1 and TRBJ2-3 provide the parts outside the CDR3, is EADIYQTPRYLVIGTGKKITLECSQTMGHDKMYWYQQDPGMELHLIHYSYGVNSTEKGDLSSESTVSRIRTEHFPLTLESARPSHTSQYLCASSEDLHETDTQYFGPGTRLTVL.

This clonotype is categorized as medium-sized. The chain recombines TRBV12-3 or TRBV12-4 with TRBJ2-2, with TRBD1 identical over 8 bases. V dropped 5 bases and J dropped 4; count of bases not matched to a gene: 6. The length of the CDR3 is 15 residues. The CDR3 here is CASSKHQGATGELFF. CDR3 nucleotide sequence: TGTGCCAGCAGTAAACACCAGGGGGCCACCGGGGAGCTGTTTTTT.

V gene TRBV5-1 combines with J gene TRBJ2-3; D is possibly TRBD1 (6 bases). V lost 4 bases to trimming and J lost 2 bases, with 11 bases between them. The CDR3 runs 14 residues. The V gene's germline CDR1 is SGHRS and CDR2 YFSETQ. CDR3 DNA: TGCGCCAGCAGCCTCGGACAGACCACAGATACGCAGTATTTT. It yields the protein CASSLGQTTDTQYF.

A word on this clonotype: Because the CDR3 is missing its conserved closing phenylalanine or tryptophan, this is likely a read error. The chain carries TRBV12-3 or TRBV12-4 and TRBJ2-7; 8 nucleotides align to TRBD2. J was trimmed by 3 bases and V by 7 bases; bases with no gene match: 11. The CDR3 has 15 amino acids. The CDR3 nucleotides read TGTGCCAGCACCCTCTCGGGGGGGCGTTACTACGAGCAGTACCTC. Protein product: CASTLSGGRYYEQYL.

This clonotype was recorded at least ten times. The chain joins TRBV19 to TRBJ1-1, with D possibly TRBD1 on 6 matching bases. This CDR3 has 17 residues. Trimming left V 5 bases short and J 0 bases short, with 19 bases between. Germline CDR1 and CDR2: LNHDA and SQIVND (reference sequence). The CDR3 here is CASSQARIQGMNTEAFF. The CDR3 DNA reads as TGTGCCAGTAGTCAAGCGCGTATCCAGGGGATGAACACTGAAGCTTTCTTT.

This rearrangement joins TRBV5-4 to TRBJ2-7, with TRBD1 identical over 8 bases. The germline CDR1 and CDR2 sequences are SGHNT and YYREEE (reference sequence). V was clipped by 4 bases and J by 5 bases; unmatched bases: 5. The CDR3 sequence is 13 residues long. The CDR3 protein is CASSRTGSDEQYF. CDR3 nucleotides: TGTGCCAGCAGCCGGACAGGGAGCGACGAGCAGTACTTC.

This clonotype was seen more than once but under ten times. The CDR3 region has the DNA TGCAGTGCCGAGGGACGGCCTAAAGAGACCCAGTACTTC. Protein product: CSAEGRPKETQYF. The chain couples TRBV20-1 to TRBJ2-5, with D possibly called TRBD1 or TRBD2 (5 bases each). There are 13 residues in the CDR3. V gave up 6 bases and J gave up 3 bases, with 14 bases separating them. The germline V gene has CDR1 DFQATT and CDR2 SNEGSKA (reference sequence).

This clonotype qualifies as medium-sized. This chain joins TRBV4-1 and TRBJ1-4; no definite D call. Trimming cost V 8 bases and J 8 bases, with 15 bases left between them. Germline V CDR1 and CDR2: MGHRA, YSYEKL. The CDR3 totals 13 residues. The CDR3 loop is CASGKVKGEKLFF. In DNA form, the CDR3 reads TGCGCCAGCGGTAAGGTTAAAGGCGAAAAACTGTTTTTT.

This clonotype showed up many times. The V call is TRBV7-3, the J call TRBJ2-1; 8 bases line up with TRBD2. Germline V CDR1 and CDR2: SGHTA, FQGTGA. V shed 2 bases and J 8 bases; nucleotides not matched to a gene: 14. The CDR3 loop spans 17 amino acids. The DNA for the CDR3 is TGTGCCAGCAGCTTAGCGTCCATAAGCGGGAGTGTGCATGAGCAGTTCTTC. Protein: CASSLASISGSVHEQFF.

By sample share, this clonotype is medium-sized. The J gene is TRBJ1-5, the V gene TRBV20-1, with no clear D. V was pared by 0 bases and J by 2 bases, with 17 bases between. CDR3 length equals 17 residues. Germline V gives CDR1 DFQATT, CDR2 SNEGSKA (reference sequence). The CDR3 region is CSARDRMVEGGNQPQHF. The CDR3 nucleotides are TGCAGTGCTAGAGATCGTATGGTGGAGGGCGGCAATCAGCCCCAGCATTTT.